This TCR beta chain is from a study of OX40 agonist ivuxolimab in advanced cancers. V was clipped by 4 bases and J by 1 base; unmatched bases: 7. The CDR3 covers 16 residues. Per the germline V gene, CDR1 is MGHRA and CDR2 is YSYEKL. Using immunoSEQ multiplex PCR, the repertoire was profiled, and TCRdb retains in-frame clones only, with some absent. The table has 34,000 or so clones, roughly 79% seen once. Study outcomes and limitations: The 0.1-3.0 mg/kg partial responders had among the lowest clonal expansion.

Worth noting for this clone: Its matching antigen is unknown.

V usage is TRBV4-1 and J usage is TRBJ1-3, with TRBD1 matching 7 bases. The sample here was CD4+ or CD8+ T cells sorted from blood, taken in a trial of the OX40 agonist ivuxolimab. This receptor was identified in an adult with an advanced solid tumor such as melanoma, head and neck, liver or kidney cancer. Written as DNA, the CDR3 is TGCGCCAGCAGCCCGGGACAGTTCAATTCTGGAAACACCATATATTTT. It is translated as CASSPGQFNSGNTIYF.